The next 20 T cell receptor beta chains were all read from a single sample in a study of blood T cell repertoires in COVID-19. Profiling relied on immunoSEQ multiplex PCR, and the TCRdb table lists in-frame clones only, not all of them. The sample gives hundreds of thousands of clones, approximately 87% of which show up once; around 7.8% is in the top ten. Material: peripheral blood. The receptors stem from a woman aged 45-65 years who had recovered from COVID-19.

This clone has a single count. The chain couples TRBV10-1 to TRBJ1-2, with D perhaps TRBD1 (6 bases). This CDR3 comprises 13 residues. CDR1 and CDR2 (germline): WNHNN, SYGVQD (reference sequence). V was cut by 6 bases and J by 2 bases, with 10 bases left in between. In DNA, the CDR3 is TGCGCCAGCAGCAGAGACAGGAACTATGGCTACACCTTC. It is translated as CASSRDRNYGYTF.

CDR3 region: CASSQGGEQFF. For the CDR3, the DNA is TGTGCCAGCAGCCAAGGCGGTGAGCAGTTCTTC. This chain connects TRBV3-1 (or the pseudogene TRBV3-2) to TRBJ2-1, with D uncertain. The V gene's germline CDR1 is LGHDT and CDR2 YNNKEL (reference sequence). Trimming shortened V by 1 base and J by 9 bases, and 4 bases separated the two germline ends. The CDR3 consists of 11 residues.

The V call is TRBV29-1, the J call TRBJ1-1; 9 bases map to TRBD1. The CDR3 spans 12 residues. Losses at the gene ends were 7 bases for V and 4 bases for J; bases not matched to a gene: 4. Germline CDR1 is SQVTM and CDR2 is ANQGSEA. The CDR3, as DNA: TGCAGCGCCCGGACAGGGGCCACTGAAGCTTTCTTT. Protein sequence: CSARTGATEAFF.

The rearrangement uses TRBV24-1 and TRBJ2-3, with 16 bases matching TRBD2. The CDR3 is 19 residues long. Trimming cost V 5 bases and J 2 bases; bases outside gene matches: 9. Germline CDR1 reads KGHDR; CDR2 reads SFDVKD. Here the CDR3 reads CATSGTGTSGRGITDTQYF. The CDR3 nucleotides read TGTGCCACCAGTGGAACCGGGACTAGCGGGAGGGGGATCACAGATACGCAGTATTTT.

V usage is TRBV3-1 (or the pseudogene TRBV3-2) and J usage is TRBJ1-2, with TRBD1 matching over 7 bases. The CDR3 covers 15 residues. CDR1 LGHDT and CDR2 YNNKEL come from the germline V gene (reference sequence). The V segment lost 4 bases and the J segment 0 bases; nucleotides outside the gene matches: 5. CDR3 amino acids: CASSPLGQTNYGYTF. The CDR3 DNA reads as TGTGCCAGCAGCCCCCTGGGACAGACTAACTATGGCTACACCTTC.

The chain couples TRBV10-3 to TRBJ2-2; TRBD2 might be the D (7 bases). Germline CDR1 ENHRY, CDR2 SYGVKD. The CDR3 contains 15 residues. The V gene lost 3 bases and the J gene lost 2 bases, with 10 bases spanning the gap. CDR3 sequence: CAISEGGDNTGELFF. The CDR3 DNA reads as TGTGCCATCAGTGAAGGGGGGGATAACACCGGGGAGCTGTTTTTT.

As for this clone: A junction boundary mismatches the germline segment, possibly from a read error. For the CDR3, the DNA is TGTGTCAGCAGTCCCAGGGTGAACACTGAAGCTTTCTTT. As protein: CVSSPRVNTEAFF. The rearrangement links TRBV6-2 or TRBV6-3 to TRBJ1-1, with a weak D call TRBD1 (5 bases). The germline gives CDR1 MNHEY, CDR2 SVGEGT. The CDR3 contains 13 residues.

V and J are TRBV7-2 and TRBJ2-1, with TRBD2 identical over 8 bases. Germline-derived CDR1 and CDR2 are SGHTA and FQGNSA. J was trimmed by 7 bases and V by 6 bases; bases with no gene match: 11. The CDR3 extends over 15 amino acids. CDR3 region: CASSTVGRAENEQFF. For the CDR3, the DNA is TGTGCCAGCAGTACCGTCGGGAGGGCCGAGAATGAGCAGTTCTTC.

The gene calls are TRBV24-1 and TRBJ2-6; TRBD1 aligns across 7 bases. The CDR3 runs 17 residues. Germline trimming cut 4 bases from V and 4 bases from J; bases unmatched to any gene: 9. CDR1 is KGHDR and CDR2 is SFDVKD in the germline V gene. The CDR3 loop is CATSENPGDSGANVLTF. CDR3 DNA: TGTGCCACCAGTGAGAACCCAGGGGACAGCGGGGCCAACGTCCTGACTTTC.

Notes on this clone: The sample contains more than one DNA sequence encoding this CDR3. The rearrangement uses TRBV7-2 and TRBJ1-1; a possible D gene is TRBD1 (5 bases). The CDR3 has 14 residues. Germline loops: CDR1 SGHTA, CDR2 FQGNSA. V gave up 5 bases and J gave up 3 bases, with 13 bases separating them. The CDR3 spells CASSPLGGDTEAFF. CDR3 nucleotide sequence: TGTGCCAGCAGCCCCCTCGGGGGGGACACTGAAGCTTTCTTT.

To note about this clone: The same CDR3 also results from other DNA sequences found in this sample. The chain joins TRBV7-2 to TRBJ2-1; weak D call: TRBD1 (5 bases). Germline lookup yields CDR1 SGHTA and CDR2 FQGNSA. V was cut by 5 bases and J by 5 bases, with 13 bases left in between. This CDR3 has 14 amino acids. CDR3 nucleotides: TGTGCCAGCAGCCTGGGGCCAGGGAACAATGAGCAGTTCTTC. Its protein is CASSLGPGNNEQFF.

V and J are TRBV11-2 and TRBJ1-2; the match to TRBD1 covers 8 bases. Unmatched junction bases numbered 9, after V lost 5 bases and J lost 13 bases. Germline assignment: CDR1 SGHAT and CDR2 FQNNGV. This CDR3 contains 12 residues. The CDR3 loop is CASSPSDRERTF. The CDR3 DNA reads TGTGCCAGCAGCCCCTCGGACAGGGAGCGCACCTTC.

This clone appeared once. The chain recombines TRBV4-3 with TRBJ1-4; TRBD1 matches 9 bases. The CDR3 has 15 amino acids. CDR1 and CDR2 from the germline V gene are LGHNA and YSLEER. Losses at the gene ends were 0 bases for V and 10 bases for J; bases not matched to a gene: 6. The DNA for the CDR3 is TGCGCCAGCAGCCAAGAGTTCGGACAGGGGTTAAAACTGTTTTTT. Translation: CASSQEFGQGLKLFF.

This clone was recorded only once. This chain links TRBV5-4 with TRBJ2-3; 9 bases line up with TRBD2. V gave up 3 bases and J gave up 6 bases; unmatched junction bases: 8. Germline V gives CDR1 SGHNT, CDR2 YYREEE (reference sequence). CDR3 length: 15 amino acids. The CDR3 spells CASSYGRGGPDTQYF. CDR3 coding DNA: TGTGCCAGCAGCTATGGGCGGGGGGGCCCGGATACGCAGTATTTT.

The chain combines TRBV3-1 (or the pseudogene TRBV3-2) with TRBJ1-2; the D gene is possibly TRBD1 (5 bases). The CDR3 has 13 amino acids. V was clipped by 0 bases and J by 7 bases, with 9 bases between them. Looked up from germline, CDR1 is LGHDT and CDR2 is YNNKEL (reference sequence). As DNA, the CDR3 is TGTGCCAGCAGCCAAGATGGGACTTTTGGCTACACCTTC. Its translation: CASSQDGTFGYTF.

The V and J genes are TRBV29-1 and TRBJ2-2, with D possibly matching TRBD2 (5 bases). V dropped 7 bases and J dropped 1 base, with 13 bases sitting between them. CDR1 is SQVTM and CDR2 is ANQGSEA in the germline V gene. CDR3 size: 14 residues. CDR3 sequence reads: CSAKGALNTGELFF. Written as DNA, the CDR3 is TGCAGCGCGAAGGGAGCCTTGAACACCGGGGAGCTGTTTTTT.

V gene TRBV5-6 combines with J gene TRBJ1-6; 11 bases fit TRBD1. After removal of 3 bases from V and 8 bases from J, the junction contained 7 bases not matched to a gene. This CDR3 comprises 16 residues. Germline CDR1 reads SGHDT; CDR2 reads YYEEEE. The CDR3 sequence is CASSSGTGGGDSPLHF. CDR3 nucleotides: TGTGCCAGCAGCTCCGGGACAGGGGGTGGGGATTCACCCCTCCACTTT.

The CDR3 bases are TGCAGCGTTGAAATGGACTCTACCGAGGGCTACACCTTC. Protein: CSVEMDSTEGYTF. The V and J genes are TRBV29-1 and TRBJ1-2; D gene unclear. V was trimmed by 2 bases and J by 8 bases, leaving 15 bases between them. The CDR3 is 13 amino acids. The germline V gene has CDR1 SQVTM and CDR2 ANQGSEA.

The J gene is TRBJ1-1, the V gene TRBV30; the D is unclear. The CDR3 spans 14 residues. The germline V gene has CDR1 GTSNPN and CDR2 SVGIG (reference sequence). The germline V and J ends were trimmed by 2 bases and 5 bases, with 15 bases remaining between them. The CDR3 coding sequence is TGTGCCTGGAGTCTCTCCCGAGGCTCTACTGAAGCTTTCTTT. Protein: CAWSLSRGSTEAFF.

J is TRBJ2-5 and V is TRBV28, with a weak D call TRBD1 (6 bases). V was pared by 3 bases and J by 4 bases, with 12 bases between. This CDR3 comprises 14 residues. Germline values: CDR1 MDHEN, CDR2 SYDVKM. Here the CDR3 reads CASSFAGAGETQYF. As DNA, the CDR3 is TGTGCCAGCAGTTTCGCAGGGGCAGGAGAGACCCAGTACTTC.